The 18 T cell receptor beta chains listed next were all sequenced from one sample in a study of a mutant IDH1 vaccine in newly diagnosed glioma. Method: immunoSEQ multiplex PCR; TCRdb's copy keeps in-frame clones and lacks some. This sample has around 60,000 clones, with 70% to 90% found just once. Regarding time point: week 23, last vaccination. A single vaccine dose contained 300 ug of mutant IDH1 20-mer peptide, and topical imiquimod was used with it. For these receptors, no antigen is known. This sample comprised PBMCs, obtained from a glioma patient whose treatment included an IDH1 peptide vaccine. The receptors were sampled from a man younger than 45 with glioma.

This clone was counted a single time. This rearrangement joins TRBV29-1 to TRBJ1-4, with 7 bases matching TRBD1. Germline V gene lookup returns CDR1 SQVTM and CDR2 ANQGSEA. This CDR3 spans 13 amino acids. Trimming cost V 1 base and J 7 bases; bases outside gene matches: 3. CDR3 in DNA: TGCAGCGTTGAAGTGGGACAGTCTGAAAAACTGTTTTTT. It yields the protein CSVEVGQSEKLFF.

J is TRBJ2-1 and V is TRBV28; perhaps TRBD1 as D (6 bases). Germline values: CDR1 MDHEN, CDR2 SYDVKM. This CDR3 has 15 amino acids. The ends were cut back, 2 bases at V and 2 bases at J, with 10 bases in the middle. The CDR3 nucleotides are TGTGCCAGCAGTTTAACAGGGAATCCCTACAATGAGCAGTTCTTC. Translating it yields CASSLTGNPYNEQFF.

The V and J genes are TRBV19 and TRBJ2-7; 9 positions match TRBD1. This CDR3 has 12 residues. After removal of 11 bases from V and 3 bases from J, the junction contained 5 bases not matched to a gene. CDR1 is LNHDA, CDR2 SQIVND, per germline (reference sequence). In DNA form, the CDR3 reads TGTGCCGCGGGGACAGGGTTCTACGAGCAGTACTTC. Its protein is CAAGTGFYEQYF.

The chain combines TRBV4-1 with TRBJ2-1; maybe TRBD2 (5 bases). The V end was cut by 2 bases, the J end by 9 bases, with 8 bases between. Germline V gives CDR1 MGHRA, CDR2 YSYEKL. The CDR3 consists of 12 residues. The CDR3 DNA follows: TGCGCCAGCAGCCAACTGGGAGTTGAGCAGTTCTTC. Translating it yields CASSQLGVEQFF.

V and J are TRBV6-5 and TRBJ2-1; 11 bases map to TRBD2. The CDR3 has 16 amino acids. Germline V gene data show CDR1 as MNHEY and CDR2 as SVGAGI. V lost 0 bases to trimming and J lost 9 bases; unmatched junction nucleotides: 7. The CDR3 region is CASSYSLAGGRSEQFF. CDR3 DNA: TGTGCCAGCAGTTACTCTCTAGCGGGGGGCCGCAGTGAGCAGTTCTTC.

The J gene is TRBJ2-6, the V gene TRBV4-1; D gene uncertain. V was clipped by 1 base and J by 3 bases, with 19 bases between them. The length of the CDR3 is 19 residues. Looked up from germline, CDR1 is MGHRA and CDR2 is YSYEKL. The CDR3 region is CASSQATLLLSLGANVLTF. CDR3 coding DNA: TGCGCCAGCAGCCAAGCTACCCTCCTTCTATCTCTTGGGGCCAACGTCCTGACTTTC.

The chain is built from TRBV10-1 and TRBJ1-1, with 8 bases that match TRBD1. The CDR3 spans 16 residues. J lost 1 base, V lost 0 bases, and 4 bases had no gene match. Germline V gene sequence: CDR1 WNHNN, CDR2 SYGVQD (reference sequence). CDR3 sequence: CASSESPTGENTEAFF. In DNA form, the CDR3 reads TGCGCCAGCAGTGAGTCCCCGACAGGGGAGAACACTGAAGCTTTCTTT.

The chain carries TRBV4-1 and TRBJ2-7; 7 bases are a match to TRBD1. Per germline, CDR1 MGHRA and CDR2 YSYEKL. The junction had 6 bases not matched to a gene; V was cut back by 3 bases and J by 4 bases. This CDR3 contains 14 residues. This CDR3 is CASSQPGQQYEQYF. The CDR3, as DNA: TGCGCCAGCAGCCAGCCGGGACAGCAATACGAGCAGTACTTC.

The chain links TRBV18 to TRBJ2-2; no clear D. The CDR3 contains 17 residues. V gave up 1 base and J gave up 9 bases, with 21 bases separating them. Germline CDR1 is KGHSH and CDR2 is LQKENI. The CDR3, as DNA: TGTGCCAGCTCACCACAGGGTCCGACGGTGGGCGCGCGGGAGCTGTTTTTT. This translates into CASSPQGPTVGARELFF.

The CDR3 sequence: CATSRDVAGPYEQYF. CDR3 sequence (DNA): TGTGCCACCAGCAGAGATGTCGCAGGGCCCTACGAGCAGTACTTC. The chain uses TRBV15 and TRBJ2-7, with D maybe TRBD1 (5 bases). V lost 0 bases and J lost 2, with 11 bases in between. From germline, CDR1 is LNHNV and CDR2 YYDKDF (reference sequence). This CDR3 is built from 15 residues.

The CDR3 is CASSLRQTSGNTIYF. Here the CDR3 DNA reads TGTGCCAGCAGCTTGCGACAGACCTCTGGAAACACCATATATTTT. The chain has TRBV5-8 and TRBJ1-3, with D tentatively TRBD1 (5 bases). V gave up 1 base and J gave up 0 bases, with 8 bases separating them. This CDR3 has 15 residues. CDR1 SGHTS and CDR2 YDEGEE come from the germline V gene.

The V and J genes are TRBV28 and TRBJ1-1; D remains ambiguous. CDR3 length: 17 amino acids. Germline lookup yields CDR1 MDHEN and CDR2 SYDVKM. V was clipped by 3 bases and J by 6 bases, with 23 bases between them. The CDR3 loop is CASSFLSAGSVKAEAFF. CDR3 in DNA: TGTGCCAGCAGTTTTTTATCTGCGGGCTCTGTAAAGGCTGAAGCTTTCTTT.

The chain couples TRBV6-5 to TRBJ1-1, with TRBD1 matching 7 bases. Unmatched junction bases numbered 8, after V lost 6 bases and J lost 4 bases. Germline V gene sequence: CDR1 MNHEY, CDR2 SVGAGI. This CDR3 region has 14 residues. CDR3 sequence: CASSQGVIGTEAFF. Written as DNA, the CDR3 is TGTGCCAGCAGCCAGGGGGTTATTGGCACTGAAGCTTTCTTT.

The chain uses TRBV11-2 and TRBJ1-4, with D tentatively TRBD1 (6 bases). Trimming removed 5 bases at V and 14 bases at J, with 18 bases between. The germline gives CDR1 SGHAT, CDR2 FQNNGV. CDR3 length equals 13 residues. The CDR3 protein is CASSARQALTLFF. In DNA form, the CDR3 reads TGTGCCAGCAGCGCCCGACAGGCCCTAACGCTGTTTTTT.

This sequence joins TRBV4-2 and TRBJ2-1; D may be TRBD1 (7 bases). This CDR3 region has 16 residues. V lost 0 bases and J 6 bases, leaving 15 bases between the germline ends. From germline, CDR1 is LGHNA and CDR2 YNFKEQ. CDR3 sequence reads: CASSQEAQGDFNEQFF. The CDR3 DNA reads TGTGCCAGCAGCCAAGAGGCCCAGGGGGACTTCAATGAGCAGTTCTTC.

The chain carries TRBV27 and TRBJ1-4, with TRBD1 matching 8 bases. V lost 5 bases, J lost 5 bases, and 7 bases stayed unmatched. The CDR3 covers 15 residues. Germline lookup yields CDR1 MNHEY and CDR2 SMNVEV (reference sequence). The CDR3 protein is CASSTQGAENEKLFF. CDR3 sequence (DNA): TGTGCCAGCAGTACTCAGGGGGCGGAAAATGAAAAACTGTTTTTT.

This clone was detected once. The chain is built from TRBV7-9 and TRBJ1-2, with 9 positions matching TRBD1. Losses at the gene ends were 5 bases for V and 2 bases for J; bases not matched to a gene: 6. Germline V gene sequence: CDR1 SEHNR, CDR2 FQNEAQ (reference sequence). CDR3 length equals 15 residues. CDR3 protein: CASSASDRGNYGYTF. DNA for the CDR3: TGTGCCAGCAGCGCCTCGGACAGGGGAAACTATGGCTACACCTTC.

This clone was seen a single time. CDR3 bases: TGTGCCATCAGTGAACAGTTCTACGAGCAGTACTTC. Its translation: CAISEQFYEQYF. The chain employs TRBV10-3 and TRBJ2-7; D not resolved. The CDR3 is 12 residues long. Germline V lookup: CDR1 ENHRY, CDR2 SYGVKD. Trimming left V 3 bases short and J 3 bases short, with 6 bases between.